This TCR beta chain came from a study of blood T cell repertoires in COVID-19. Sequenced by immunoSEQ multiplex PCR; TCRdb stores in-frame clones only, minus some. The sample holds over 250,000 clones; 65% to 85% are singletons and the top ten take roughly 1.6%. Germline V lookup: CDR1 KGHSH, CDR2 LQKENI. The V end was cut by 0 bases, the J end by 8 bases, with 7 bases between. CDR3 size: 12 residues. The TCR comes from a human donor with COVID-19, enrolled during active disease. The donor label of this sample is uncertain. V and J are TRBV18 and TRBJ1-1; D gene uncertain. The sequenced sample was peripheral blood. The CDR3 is CASSPPGGEAFF. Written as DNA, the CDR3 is TGTGCCAGCTCACCACCGGGAGGGGAAGCTTTCTTT.